This TCR beta chain was profiled in a study of beta chain features in type 1 diabetes. In this sample, this clone is medium-sized. V lost 5 bases and J 4 bases, leaving 13 bases between the germline ends. CDR1 and CDR2 from the germline V gene are MDHEN and SYDVKM. The CDR3 consists of 14 residues. Every bit of the isolated RNA underwent reverse transcription, so sequencing read expressed TCRB transcripts. Libraries were prepared by immunoSEQ multiplex PCR; TCRdb keeps only in-frame clonotypes and omits some of them. The sample includes under 20,000 clones, 40% to 45% seen only once; the top ten take about 0.5%.

The genes are TRBV28 and TRBJ2-3; D gene uncertain. The sequence derives from a woman aged 40 to 55 in good health. Sequenced: stem cell memory CD4+ T cells from blood. The CDR3 spells CASSPPPRADTQYF. The CDR3 region has the DNA TGTGCCAGCAGTCCACCCCCGAGAGCAGATACGCAGTATTTT.